The 31 T cell receptor beta chains below come from one sample, sequenced in a study of blood T cell repertoires in COVID-19 (TCRdb year 2020). The library was produced with the immunoSEQ multiplex PCR assay. Held by TCRdb, this immuneACCESS table contains in-frame sequences only and omits some clones. Under half of the omission traces to an unresolved V gene where checked; the cause of the rest is unknown. Across this sample there are 170,000 or so clones, with roughly 83% seen only once. Jointly, the top ten make up roughly 2.9% of the sample. Source material: peripheral blood. Receptor source: a woman in her sixties with acute or convalescent COVID-19.

The CDR3 is CASSFLGQAGEQYF. CDR3 DNA: TGTGCCAGCAGTTTTCTAGGACAGGCGGGGGAGCAGTACTTC. The rearrangement uses TRBV27 and TRBJ2-7, with a tentative D call TRBD1 (7 bases). The CDR3 extends over 14 amino acids. V was clipped by 3 bases and J by 7 bases, with 16 bases between them. Germline V CDR1 and CDR2: MNHEY, SMNVEV (reference sequence).

This chain connects TRBV29-1 to TRBJ2-7; weak D call: TRBD2 (5 bases). Germline-derived CDR1 and CDR2 are SQVTM and ANQGSEA. The CDR3 runs 12 residues. V was shortened by 4 bases and J by 4 bases, with 11 bases between the two germline ends. The CDR3, as DNA: TGCAGCGTTGGAGGCGGGCAGTACGAGCAGTACTTC. This codes for CSVGGGQYEQYF.

The J gene is TRBJ1-5, the V gene TRBV19; TRBD1 matches at 8 bases. The V and J ends lost 2 bases and 0 bases, in that order; junction bases with no gene match: 18. CDR1 and CDR2 (germline): LNHDA, SQIVND (reference sequence). The length of the CDR3 is 21 residues. The CDR3 nucleotides read TGTGCCAGTAGTATATTCTCCTCCGGGACAGGAAGGAAAGTTAGCAATCAGCCCCAGCATTTT. Residues: CASSIFSSGTGRKVSNQPQHF.

Only one count was recorded for this clone. This chain connects TRBV28 to TRBJ2-2; TRBD1 might be the D (6 bases). The CDR3 sequence is 16 residues long. Trimming cost V 4 bases and J 7 bases, with 19 bases left between them. CDR1 is MDHEN, CDR2 SYDVKM, per germline. The CDR3 reads CASSSAGLGANGELFF. CDR3 DNA: TGTGCCAGCAGTTCGGCCGGTCTGGGGGCGAACGGGGAGCTGTTTTTT. The full variable domain, in which reference TRBV28 and TRBJ2-2 provide the parts outside the CDR3, is DVKVTQSSRYLVKRTGEKVFLECVQDMDHENMFWYRQDPGLGLRLIYFSYDVKMKEKGDIPEGYSVSREKKERFSLILESASTNQTSMYLCASSSAGLGANGELFFGEGSRLTVL.

The gene calls are TRBV19 and TRBJ1-1; TRBD1 might be the D (5 bases). The germline V gene encodes CDR1 LNHDA and CDR2 SQIVND (reference sequence). The length of the CDR3 is 13 residues. The V end lost 5 bases, the J end lost 2 bases, and 9 bases lay between the germline ends. Here the CDR3 reads CASSWGGNTEAFF. As DNA, the CDR3 is TGTGCCAGTAGTTGGGGCGGAAACACTGAAGCTTTCTTT.

This clone was counted a single time. The genes are TRBV7-2 and TRBJ2-3, with 12 bases that match TRBD2. With V trimmed by 6 bases and J by 3 bases, 7 bases remained unmatched. The CDR3 totals 16 residues. Germline lookup yields CDR1 SGHTA and CDR2 FQGNSA. The DNA of the CDR3 is TGTGCCAGCAGTCGAGGGGGGACTAGCGGGACAGATACGCAGTATTTT. Translated: CASSRGGTSGTDTQYF.

The rearrangement links TRBV18 to TRBJ2-7, with D maybe TRBD1 (6 bases). From germline, CDR1 is KGHSH and CDR2 LQKENI. V was clipped by 6 bases and J by 3 bases, with 21 bases between them. This CDR3 contains 16 residues. As DNA, the CDR3 is TGTGCCAGCTCCCACAACAGGACAGTGTTTTTCTACGAGCAGTACTTC. It translates to CASSHNRTVFFYEQYF.

V gene TRBV6-5 combines with J gene TRBJ1-2, with D possibly being TRBD1 (5 bases). Trimming took 7 bases from V and 8 from J, leaving 20 bases between them. Per the germline V gene, CDR1 is MNHEY and CDR2 is SVGAGI. The CDR3 has 14 residues. The CDR3 loop is CASNDGGDLWGYTF. Written as DNA, the CDR3 is TGTGCCAGCAACGACGGGGGGGACCTCTGGGGCTACACCTTC.

V is TRBV12-2 and J is TRBJ1-1; no check of the table's D call, TRBD1, against the DNA was made. TRBV12-2 is flagged as a pseudogene. The CDR3 loop spans 14 amino acids. The DNA of the CDR3 is TGTGCAAGTCGGCCCAGGACAGCGAACACTGAAGCTTTCTTT. This codes for CASRPRTANTEAFF.

The chain links TRBV5-1 to TRBJ2-2, with 12 bases that match TRBD2. CDR3 size: 17 residues. V shed 4 bases and J 6 bases; nucleotides not matched to a gene: 10. Germline V gene data show CDR1 as SGHRS and CDR2 as YFSETQ. The CDR3 sequence: CASSATPSGGVSGELFF. CDR3 bases: TGCGCCAGCAGCGCCACCCCTAGCGGGGGGGTATCCGGGGAGCTGTTTTTT.

This chain connects TRBV7-2 to TRBJ1-4; D is undetermined. This CDR3 is built from 15 residues. The germline gives CDR1 SGHTA, CDR2 FQGNSA. V lost 2 bases to trimming and J lost 5 bases, with 12 bases between them. The CDR3 region has the DNA TGTGCCAGCAGCTTAACTACATCGACCAATGAAAAACTGTTTTTT. Amino acid sequence: CASSLTTSTNEKLFF.

The rearrangement joins TRBV7-6 to TRBJ1-4; 9 nucleotides match TRBD1. V dropped 1 base and J dropped 5; count of bases not matched to a gene: 5. Germline V lookup: CDR1 SGHVS, CDR2 FNYEAQ. The CDR3 has 16 amino acids. The DNA of the CDR3 is TGTGCCAGCAGCTTAGGGGGGACAGGGTACAATGAAAAACTGTTTTTT. This codes for CASSLGGTGYNEKLFF.

This clone was found once. This chain connects TRBV5-4 to TRBJ2-6; D is possibly TRBD2 (5 bases). V lost 1 base to trimming and J lost 4 bases, with 9 bases between them. CDR1 is SGHNT, CDR2 YYREEE, per germline (reference sequence). The CDR3 is 15 residues long. The CDR3 DNA is TGTGCCAGCAGCTTGTGGACGGGGGGGGCCAACGTCCTGACTTTC. Translation gives CASSLWTGGANVLTF.

J is TRBJ1-1 and V is TRBV14; D gene unclear. This CDR3 is 12 amino acids long. V was trimmed by 2 bases and J by 6 bases, leaving 7 bases between them. Germline V CDR1 and CDR2: SGHDN, FVKESK. The CDR3 DNA is TGTGCCAGCAGCCAACAGAGGTCTGAAGCTTTCTTT. This gives the protein CASSQQRSEAFF.

The V call is TRBV28, the J call TRBJ2-4; weak D call: TRBD1 (5 bases). Between the trimmed V and J ends, which lost 5 bases and 2 bases, there was a span of 16 bases. The CDR3 is made up of 16 amino acids. CDR1 and CDR2 (germline): MDHEN, SYDVKM. The CDR3 region is CASSPVGPGSKNIQYF. The CDR3 DNA is TGTGCCAGCAGTCCGGTGGGGCCAGGGTCCAAAAACATTCAGTACTTC.

The chain combines TRBV4-3 with TRBJ1-1, with D perhaps TRBD1 (6 bases). Germline CDR1 reads LGHNA; CDR2 reads YSLEER. V was shortened by 0 bases and J by 5 bases, with 31 bases between the two germline ends. The CDR3 totals 21 residues. CDR3 nucleotides: TGCGCCAGCAGCCAAGATCTAGGTCCTACAGGGAGCTCACCCCTTGCGACTGAAGCTTTCTTT. Its translation: CASSQDLGPTGSSPLATEAFF.

The chain uses TRBV18 and TRBJ1-2; 7 bases map to TRBD1. Losses at the gene ends were 3 bases for V and 5 bases for J; bases not matched to a gene: 6. Germline CDR1 KGHSH, CDR2 LQKENI. The CDR3 covers 14 residues. The CDR3 is CASSPGDSRYGYTF. The CDR3 bases are TGTGCCAGCTCACCCGGGGACAGTCGGTATGGCTACACCTTC.

This clone was detected only once. The chain has TRBV7-2 and TRBJ2-5; D unclear. Trimming pared 1 base from V and 0 bases from J, leaving 9 bases between. Germline CDR1 reads SGHTA; CDR2 reads FQGNSA. This CDR3 is 15 amino acids long. DNA of the CDR3: TGTGCCAGCAGCTTAGTTGCCAGCGACCAAGAGACCCAGTACTTC. This codes for CASSLVASDQETQYF.

This clone was recorded only once. This chain links TRBV2 with TRBJ1-5, with TRBD1 matching 7 bases. J lost 0 bases, V lost 5 bases, and 10 bases had no gene match. The CDR3 is made up of 17 amino acids. CDR1 is SNHLY and CDR2 is FYNNEI in the germline V gene. This chain's CDR3 is CASSRQGRRVSNQPQHF. Here the CDR3 DNA reads TGTGCCAGCAGTCGACAGGGCCGGAGGGTTAGCAATCAGCCCCAGCATTTT.

The CDR3 spells CASSQGTGSSYEQYF. The CDR3 DNA sequence: TGTGCCAGCAGCCAAGGGACAGGGAGCTCCTACGAGCAGTACTTC. The rearrangement joins TRBV3-1 (or the pseudogene TRBV3-2) to TRBJ2-7, with 8 bases fitting TRBD1. The V gene end was trimmed by 1 base and the J gene end by 0 bases; junction bases not matched to a gene: 2. From germline, CDR1 is LGHDT and CDR2 YNNKEL (reference sequence). The CDR3 runs to 15 residues.

The rearrangement links TRBV2 to TRBJ2-4; 9 bases align to TRBD1. V dropped 6 bases and J dropped 2; count of bases not matched to a gene: 8. In germline, CDR1 is SNHLY, CDR2 FYNNEI. This CDR3 region has 16 residues. CDR3 sequence (DNA): TGTGCCAGCAGCGGGAGGACAGGGGCTTCCAAAAACATTCAGTACTTC. Its translation: CASSGRTGASKNIQYF.

The chain is built from TRBV7-9 and TRBJ1-1; possible D gene TRBD1, 6 bases. CDR1 and CDR2 (germline): SEHNR, FQNEAQ (reference sequence). Trimming removed 5 bases at V and 4 bases at J, with 17 bases between. CDR3 length equals 15 residues. The CDR3 loop is CASSLRDNGLTEAFF. The CDR3 nucleotides read TGTGCCAGCAGCCTCCGGGACAATGGACTCACTGAAGCTTTCTTT.

The chain couples TRBV27 to TRBJ2-1; 13 nucleotides line up with TRBD2. The CDR3 runs 18 residues. Per the germline V gene, CDR1 is MNHEY and CDR2 is SMNVEV (reference sequence). The ends lost 4 bases at V and 4 bases at J; junction bases unmatched: 10. The CDR3 nucleotides are TGTGCCAGCAGTTCGATACCAGGGACTAGCGGGAATTACAATGAGCAGTTCTTC. This codes for CASSSIPGTSGNYNEQFF.

CDR3 loop: CAWKRDLASPLHF. DNA for the CDR3: TGTGCCTGGAAGAGGGATTTGGCTTCACCCCTCCACTTT. This rearrangement joins TRBV30 to TRBJ1-6; D uncertain. The CDR3 runs to 13 residues. Germline CDR1 reads GTSNPN; CDR2 reads SVGIG (reference sequence). V was clipped by 4 bases and J by 9 bases, with 13 bases between them.

The V gene is TRBV9, the J gene TRBJ1-3; D unresolved. The V and J ends lost 1 base and 8 bases respectively, with 10 bases between them. CDR3 length: 13 residues. CDR1 is SGDLS, CDR2 YYNGEE, per germline. The CDR3 DNA reads as TGTGCCAGCAGCGTAAGGCCACGGGACACCATATATTTT. Its protein is CASSVRPRDTIYF.

This clone occurred a few times. The genes are TRBV19 and TRBJ2-7; D is undetermined. Deletions cut 1 base from V and 7 bases from J, with 14 bases between. CDR3 length: 14 amino acids. Per the germline V gene, CDR1 is LNHDA and CDR2 is SQIVND (reference sequence). CDR3 sequence (DNA): TGTGCCAGTAGTATAGGACGCCCCCCGGAGGAGCAGTACTTC. Translated: CASSIGRPPEEQYF.

The J gene is TRBJ2-7, the V gene TRBV18, with TRBD1 identical over 7 bases. This CDR3 comprises 15 residues. The trim removed 6 bases at V and 6 bases at J, leaving 14 bases unmatched. Germline V gives CDR1 KGHSH, CDR2 LQKENI. The CDR3 region is CASSGDRLLTGEQYF. CDR3 sequence (DNA): TGTGCCAGCTCGGGGGACAGACTTTTAACCGGCGAGCAGTACTTC.

This clone was seen only a few times. J is TRBJ1-4 and V is TRBV9; D is perhaps TRBD1 (5 bases). From germline, CDR1 is SGDLS and CDR2 YYNGEE. Trimming pared 3 bases from V and 8 bases from J, leaving 14 bases between. The CDR3 length is 14 residues. CDR3 amino acids: CASSGGRGGEKLFF. CDR3 in DNA: TGTGCCAGCAGCGGGGGACGGGGAGGAGAAAAACTGTTTTTT.

This clone was found a few times. V gene TRBV7-2 combines with J gene TRBJ2-6; D is undetermined. Germline CDR1 SGHTA, CDR2 FQGNSA. The length of the CDR3 is 13 residues. The V and J ends lost 5 bases and 4 bases respectively, with 6 bases between them. The CDR3 loop reads CASSQTGANVLTF. The CDR3 bases are TGTGCCAGCAGCCAGACAGGGGCCAACGTCCTGACTTTC.

V usage is TRBV6-5 and J usage is TRBJ2-7; D gene ambiguous. In germline, CDR1 is MNHEY, CDR2 SVGAGI. Trimming removed 0 bases from V and 2 bases from J, with 8 bases in between. CDR3 length: 14 residues. Here the CDR3 reads CASSYSGSTYEQYF. CDR3 DNA sequence: TGTGCCAGCAGTTACTCCGGGTCTACCTACGAGCAGTACTTC.

The chain carries TRBV5-4 and TRBJ1-4, with no clear D. CDR1 and CDR2 from the germline V gene are SGHNT and YYREEE (reference sequence). The V end lost 0 bases, the J end lost 7 bases, and 13 bases lay between the germline ends. The CDR3 is 15 amino acids. This CDR3 reads CASSLEGSRGEKLFF. DNA of the CDR3: TGTGCCAGCAGCTTGGAGGGCAGCCGGGGTGAAAAACTGTTTTTT.